The entry that follows covers one T cell receptor (beta chain) sequence. Trimming cost V 4 bases and J 2 bases; bases outside gene matches: 2. CDR1 LGHDT and CDR2 YNNKEL come from the germline V gene (reference sequence). CDR3 length: 15 amino acids. This sample stems from a study of control samples from healthy donors and cancer patients. Libraries were prepared by immunoSEQ multiplex PCR; TCRdb keeps only in-frame clonotypes and omits some of them. The repertoire holds some 29,000 clones, 70% to 90% seen once, with 3% to 5% in the top ten. The rearrangement uses TRBV3-1 (or the pseudogene TRBV3-2) and TRBJ2-6; 7 bases align to TRBD2. The receptor comes from a female donor with melanoma. Sequencing was performed on formalin-fixed, paraffin-embedded tissue. The DNA for the CDR3 is TGTGCCAGCAGCCCCGGGACTACTGGGGCCAACGTCCTGACTTTC. Protein sequence: CASSPGTTGANVLTF.